This paragraph covers one T cell receptor (beta chain) sequence. This clonotype was found many times. It has no known antigen specificity. Qualities for individual bases were not recorded, and no much larger clone is one base off. The data were taken from a study of Graves' ophthalmopathy and Graves' hyperthyroidism (dated by TCRdb to between 2018 and 2020). With respect to the entire study: Peripheral blood was collected before any treatment was given, at the time of initial diagnosis. The study used TCR beta repertoire signatures to distinguish Graves' ophthalmopathy from Graves' hyperthyroidism and to predict progression to ophthalmopathy. In total, 135 blood samples were TCR-sequenced: approximately 40 ophthalmopathy, roughly 77 hyperthyroidism and approximately 17 hyperthyroidism-to-ophthalmopathy patients. To explore V-J signatures distinguishing ophthalmopathy from hyperthyroidism, a discovery set of 100 patients (about 44 ophthalmopathy, roughly 60 stable hyperthyroidism) was enrolled. An independent validation cohort was composed of around 19 hyperthyroidism patients and around 16 patients who later progressed from hyperthyroidism to ophthalmopathy. T-cell repertoires of thyroid tissue and blood were compared in more than five hyperthyroidism patients. After sampling, hyperthyroidism patients received methimazole starting at 30 mg daily, and ophthalmopathy patients received high-dose intravenous methylprednisolone.

Results and caveats for the whole study, not just this receptor: Most of the expanded thyroid clonotypes with a frequency above 0.001 were also detected in blood, and it was suggested that the thyroid immune response may be reflected by blood repertoires. Sample size was not statistically predetermined, and group allocation was not concealed from the investigators. In validation, the model predicted ophthalmopathy progression with about 70% sensitivity and approximately 75% specificity; 12 predicted patients were CT-confirmed with GO in a median of approximately six months. Ophthalmopathy was separated from stable hyperthyroidism by the 13-signature model with roughly 88% sensitivity and around 81% specificity in cross-validation and with 80%/75% in the test set.

TCR beta CDR3 regions were amplified from RNA transcripts for repertoire sequencing. HTBI primers and the Qiagen OneStep RT-PCR kit were used in a first-round RT-PCR, which was followed by a second-round multiplex PCR, size selection and purification. Libraries were sequenced on an Illumina HiSeq2000 using paired-end 100 bp reads. The study's own analysis went as follows. Reads were processed with SOAPnuke, discarding reads with adapters, uncalled bases, mean Phred below 15, or no exact constant-primer or identifier match. COPE v1.2.5 was used to merge the high-quality paired reads. Unique nucleotide sequences were defined as clonotypes and aligned to IMGT TRB V, D and J references using MiTCR v1.1. The analysis was limited to V-J combinations with a frequency above 0.0001, which together covered approximately 99% of repertoires. For each V-J combination, a TCR clonal expansion and chaos score was defined as the ratio of F50 clonal expansion to chaos observed in the TCRdist matrix. Welch's t-statistics and random forest were used to reduce the features to 10 to 15 V-J combinations, which were then used as input to a naive Bayes classifier. Thyroid-blood repertoire similarity was quantified with the Morisita-Horn index. The raw public data were reprocessed by TCRdb itself: fastp quality trimming at Q25, MiXCR clonotype calling, in-frame beta chains only. Entries are consolidated by CDR3 protein sequence, retaining the most common genes and DNA. The V and J calls, along with clone size, are taken from TCRdb and not from the paper's own processing. The sample yields 300,000 to 350,000 distinct CDR3 sequences; around a sixth were counted once. 9% to 15% of the sample is in the top ten clones.

Ophthalmopathy patients had moderately to severely active disease, Clinical Activity Score of at least 3, NOSPECS grade of at least 4, and disease duration under 3 months. Anyone with other autoimmune diseases, uncontrolled infections, pregnancy or lactation was excluded from the study. Diagnosis was based on clinical symptoms, serum thyroxine, TRAb, thyroid ultrasound and orbital computed tomography. Ficoll-Paque density gradient centrifugation was used to isolate PBMCs from about 10 ml of fresh peripheral blood. Total RNA was extracted using Trizol reagent, and RNA quality was checked on an Agilent 2100 Bioanalyzer. CDR1 and CDR2, looked up from the germline V gene (reference sequence), are LNHNV and YYDKDF. Measured from the cysteine to the phenylalanine, the CDR3 is 15 residues long. Only the CDR3 region is kept as DNA, spanning 45 bases read in frame from base 1. V is clipped by 1 base and J by 2 bases, and the sequence between their germline boundaries is 11 bases long.

Here the chain combines TRBV15 and TRBJ1-2; the D gene lacks a confident call. Sample: peripheral blood. The sequence was obtained from an adult man with Graves' ophthalmopathy. For the CDR3, the sequence is CATSRAPRSNYGYTF. The DNA is TGTGCCACCAGCAGAGCCCCCAGGTCCAACTATGGCTACACCTTC.